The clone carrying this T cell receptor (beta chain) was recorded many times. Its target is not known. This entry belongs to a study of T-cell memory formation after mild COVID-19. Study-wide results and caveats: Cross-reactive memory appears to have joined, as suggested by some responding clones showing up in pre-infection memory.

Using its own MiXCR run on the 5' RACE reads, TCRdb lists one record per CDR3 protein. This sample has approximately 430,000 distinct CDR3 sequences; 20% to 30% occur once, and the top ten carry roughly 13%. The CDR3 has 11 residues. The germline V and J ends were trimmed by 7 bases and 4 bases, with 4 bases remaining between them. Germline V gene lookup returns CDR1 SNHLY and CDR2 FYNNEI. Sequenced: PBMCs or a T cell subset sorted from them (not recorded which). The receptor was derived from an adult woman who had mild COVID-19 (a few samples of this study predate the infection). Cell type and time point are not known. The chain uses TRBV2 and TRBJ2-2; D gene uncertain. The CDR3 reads CASTLTGELFF. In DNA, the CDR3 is TGTGCCAGCACCCTCACCGGGGAGCTGTTTTTT.